The 6 T cell receptor beta chains in this list originate from one sample, sequenced in a study of OX40 agonist ivuxolimab in advanced cancers. Generated by immunoSEQ multiplex PCR, the TCRdb table keeps only in-frame clones and is missing some. The repertoire holds over 60,000 clones, with around 83% as singletons. The specimen was CD4+ or CD8+ T cells sorted from blood, collected in a trial of the OX40 agonist ivuxolimab. These TCRs come from an adult with an advanced solid tumor such as melanoma, head and neck, liver or kidney cancer.

The chain joins TRBV6-5 to TRBJ1-5; D perhaps matches TRBD1 (5 bases). The CDR3 is made up of 15 amino acids. Trimming left V 6 bases short and J 3 bases short, with 15 bases between. CDR1 and CDR2 from the germline V gene are MNHEY and SVGAGI. The CDR3 region is CASSLKAGPNQPQHF. The CDR3 bases are TGTGCCAGCAGCCTAAAGGCAGGGCCCAATCAGCCCCAGCATTTT.

The CDR3 reads CASGLAGGETQYF. CDR3 nucleotides: TGTGCCAGTGGACTAGCGGGAGGAGAGACCCAGTACTTC. V and J are TRBV2 and TRBJ2-5, with 14 bases aligning to TRBD2. Losses at the gene ends were 9 bases for V and 4 bases for J; bases not matched to a gene: 1. The CDR3 loop spans 13 amino acids. Looked up from germline, CDR1 is SNHLY and CDR2 is FYNNEI.

The V and J genes are TRBV6-5 and TRBJ2-5; D ambiguous. V was trimmed by 2 bases and J by 3 bases, leaving 1 base between them. In germline, CDR1 is MNHEY, CDR2 SVGAGI. The CDR3 sequence is 11 residues long. CDR3 amino acids: CASSYKETQYF. Here the CDR3 DNA reads TGTGCCAGCAGTTACAAAGAGACCCAGTACTTC.

The chain employs TRBV7-9 and TRBJ2-1; D is unresolved. The germline V and J ends were trimmed by 7 bases and 6 bases, with 13 bases remaining between them. Germline assignment: CDR1 SEHNR and CDR2 FQNEAQ (reference sequence). This CDR3 region has 13 residues. The CDR3 DNA is TGTGCCAGCATGGTGGGTAGAGGCAATGAGCAGTTCTTC. Its translation is CASMVGRGNEQFF.

CDR3 nucleotides: TGCGCCAGCAGTGCCGCCTACAATGAGCAGTTCTTC. It codes for CASSAAYNEQFF. V is TRBV10-2 and J is TRBJ2-1; D gene uncertain. Germline lookup yields CDR1 WSHSY and CDR2 SAAADI. Trimming took off 4 bases at V and 2 bases at J, with 3 bases between the two ends. The CDR3 runs to 12 residues.

CDR3 coding DNA: TGTGCCAGCAGCCAAGGGAACGGGAGGGGAGAGACCCAGTACTTC. Protein sequence: CASSQGNGRGETQYF. This chain uses TRBV4-2 with TRBJ2-5, with 8 positions matching TRBD2. Germline assignment: CDR1 LGHNA and CDR2 YNFKEQ. The CDR3 contains 15 residues. J was trimmed by 4 bases and V by 1 base; bases with no gene match: 5.